This T cell receptor beta chain was recorded in a study of blood T cell repertoires in COVID-19 (dated by TCRdb to 2018 to 2021). Turning to the overall study: Collaborator samples came from the United States, Italy and Spain and covered acute and convalescent phases of COVID-19. The material from the prospective study consisted of cDNA or gDNA derived from T cells, B-cell-depleted T cells, or PBMCs. The dataset comprised deeply sampled blood TCRbeta repertoires from subjects exposed to, actively infected with, or recovered from COVID-19. The repertoires were released in a freely available public database intended as a resource for research on the immune response to SARS-CoV-2. The samples were drawn from two sources: the first 160 participants of the ongoing ImmuneRACE study, and 1,000 to 1,500 subjects contributed by 6 global collaborators. The sample metadata nearly always contained a de-identified subject ID, COVID-19 status, age in years and sex. Where HLA class I and class II types were available, the types were taken from metadata supplied by the sample provider, not from assay-based typing. Paper-wide results and their limitations: The quantity of clinical and demographic metadata differed by source and by participant and was supplied without curation.

The CDR3 covers 18 residues, taking in both the cysteine and the phenylalanine. Only the CDR3 portion is preserved as DNA: 54 bases, with reading frame beginning at the first base. Per the germline V gene (reference sequence), MNHEY is the CDR1 and SMNVEV is the CDR2. Trimming leaves V shorter by 5 bases and J shorter by 6 bases, with the junction holding 13 bases beyond the gene matches. This clone has a single count. The clone's antigen remains unknown. It has no much larger one-base neighbor in the sample; base qualities were not kept. TCRbeta CDR3 regions were amplified from genomic DNA by means of the immunoSEQ Assay, a bias-controlled multiplex PCR. Per the authors' processing: The number of nucleated cells in each sample was estimated from the amplification of reference gene primers within the assay. Sequence reads were collapsed and filtered to measure the absolute abundance of every unique TCRbeta CDR3 rearrangement. For each sample, productive Simpson clonality was calculated as the square root of Simpson's diversity index across productive rearrangements. Entries here come from immuneACCESS through TCRdb and include only in-frame sequences with V and J called. Some clones fail to appear in such tables; in the studies checked, an unresolved V gene covers under half of the shortfall, and the cause of the remainder is unknown. For V, J and clone size, that table is used; D and trimming come from the DNA. This sample has roughly 220,000 clones in its table, and 85% of those were observed once. The top ten clonotypes cover 2.9% of the sample.

Another Seattle source contributed samples from volunteer blood donors who had recovered from COVID-19. The collaborating institutions used their own protocols to collect whole blood in K2EDTA tubes. For TCRbeta analysis, collaborators shipped samples in one of three forms: frozen whole blood, isolated PBMCs, or DNA extracted from either of those sample types. Sequenced input: peripheral blood. The sequence derives from a man aged 50 to 59 who had recovered from COVID-19. The V gene is TRBV27 and the J gene is TRBJ2-2; TRBD2 agrees with 12 junctional bases. For the CDR3, the sequence is CASSPRLAGDQGPGELFF. In nucleotide form, the sequence is TGTGCCAGCAGTCCAAGACTAGCGGGGGATCAGGGGCCCGGGGAGCTGTTTTTT.